This T cell receptor (beta chain) originates from a study of blood T cell repertoires in COVID-19. Study background: The United States, Italy and Spain were the sources of the acute and convalescent COVID-19 samples.

In the original processing: Estimated nucleated cell counts came from reference gene primer amplification. Sequencing was performed with immunoSEQ multiplex PCR; in TCRdb, only in-frame clones are kept and a portion is missing. V and J calls and clone size are as listed in that table; D and trimming were resolved from the DNA. The sample records about 170,000 clones, just over 90% being singletons. V shed 1 base, J shed 9 bases, and the junction held 7 bases outside the gene matches. Germline V CDR1 and CDR2: SGHTA, FQGNSA. The CDR3 contains 14 residues. Specimen: peripheral blood. This clonotype was sampled from a man aged 18 to 30 with COVID-19, enrolled during active disease. This rearrangement joins TRBV7-2 to TRBJ2-7; TRBD2 matches 9 bases. CDR3 nucleotide sequence: TGTGCCAGCAGCTTAGGGCGGGAGGGCCGCGGGCAGTACTTC. Its translation: CASSLGREGRGQYF.